Presented here are 21 T cell receptor beta chains from one specimen sequenced in a study of Tregs in tolerant kidney transplant recipients. No antigen is known for these receptors. TCRdb keeps only in-frame clones here, not all; method: immunoSEQ multiplex PCR. The repertoire holds fewer than 5,000 clones, approximately 40% seen once, with more than 5.5% in the top ten. Sequencing was done on a sample of CD8+ T cells from blood cultured with allogeneic cells. Receptors were obtained from a human donor in good health.

This clone was counted a few times. The chain uses TRBV6-5 and TRBJ1-5, with D unresolved. Trimming stripped 1 base from V and 3 bases from J, with 7 bases between. Germline assignment: CDR1 MNHEY and CDR2 SVGAGI. The CDR3 is made up of 14 amino acids. Here the CDR3 reads CASSYLRINQPQHF. DNA of the CDR3: TGTGCCAGCAGTTACTTACGGATCAATCAGCCCCAGCATTTT.

By share, this clone ranks as medium-sized. The chain carries TRBV6-5 and TRBJ2-2; 7 nucleotides match TRBD1. Looked up from germline, CDR1 is MNHEY and CDR2 is SVGAGI. The CDR3 consists of 14 residues. V trimming: 8 bases; J trimming: 2 bases; junction bases outside the gene matches: 5. Written as DNA, the CDR3 is TGTGCCAGCGGTAGGGGGCCTAACACCGGGGAGCTGTTTTTT. As protein: CASGRGPNTGELFF.

This clone was seen more than once but under ten times. This chain joins TRBV4-1 and TRBJ2-3; 8 bases fit TRBD2. The CDR3 is made up of 17 amino acids. The germline V gene has CDR1 MGHRA and CDR2 YSYEKL. V gave up 1 base and J gave up 4 bases; unmatched junction bases: 10. The DNA for the CDR3 is TGCGCCAGCAGCCAAGTTCCCCTAGCGGGCACCTCAGATACGCAGTATTTT. It yields the protein CASSQVPLAGTSDTQYF.

The V call is TRBV6-1, the J call TRBJ2-7; 10 nucleotides line up with TRBD2. The CDR3 covers 16 residues. Germline lookup yields CDR1 MNHNS and CDR2 SASEGT. The V and J ends lost 4 bases and 0 bases, in that order; junction bases with no gene match: 6. DNA of the CDR3: TGTGCCAGCAGTGGGAAACTAGCGGGGTTCTCCTACGAGCAGTACTTC. Protein product: CASSGKLAGFSYEQYF.

This clone is medium-sized in the sample. The chain recombines TRBV27 with TRBJ2-1, with 9 bases aligning to TRBD2. From germline, CDR1 is MNHEY and CDR2 SMNVEV (reference sequence). There are 14 residues in the CDR3. J lost 4 bases, V lost 4 bases, and 2 bases had no gene match. CDR3 nucleotides: TGTGCCAGCAGTTCTAGCGGGGATTACAATGAGCAGTTCTTC. Translated: CASSSSGDYNEQFF.

By share, this clone ranks as medium-sized (0.01 to 0.1%). The chain has TRBV19 and TRBJ1-1; D remains unclear. Trimming shortened V by 9 bases and J by 1 base, and 9 bases separated the two germline ends. Germline V gene sequence: CDR1 LNHDA, CDR2 SQIVND (reference sequence). The length of the CDR3 is 12 residues. The CDR3 spells CASLWGNTEAFF. The CDR3 nucleotides are TGTGCCAGCCTCTGGGGGAACACTGAAGCTTTCTTT.

The chain has TRBV7-5 and TRBJ1-1. TRBV7-5 is deemed a pseudogene. This CDR3 has 12 residues. Written as DNA, the CDR3 is TGTGCCAGCAGCTTAGGTGGGGGTGAAGCTTTCTTT. Amino acids: CASSLGGGEAFF.

The genes are TRBV7-1 and TRBJ2-7; maybe TRBD2 (7 bases). TRBV7-1 qualifies as an ORF whose function is uncertain. V was clipped by 4 bases and J by 5 bases, with 15 bases between them. There are 14 residues in the CDR3. The CDR3 region has the DNA TGTGCCAGCAGCTTAGTTCCGGGGGGCAACGAGCAGTACTTC. Residues: CASSLVPGGNEQYF.

The V and J genes are TRBV9 and TRBJ2-1, with TRBD1 matching 7 bases. The CDR3 sequence is 14 residues long. The J segment lost 7 bases and the V segment lost 0 bases, leaving 4 bases of the junction unmatched. The V gene's germline CDR1 is SGDLS and CDR2 YYNGEE. The CDR3 nucleotides read TGTGCCAGCAGCGTAGTGACAGGGATGAATGAGCAGTTCTTC. Protein product: CASSVVTGMNEQFF.

The genes are TRBV7-9 and TRBJ2-7, with D perhaps TRBD1 or TRBD2 (5 bases each). The CDR3 has 12 amino acids. Trimming left V 1 base short and J 7 bases short, with 8 bases between. In germline, CDR1 is SEHNR, CDR2 FQNEAQ (reference sequence). Here the CDR3 DNA reads TGTGCCAGCAGCTTAGATGGGGGTGAGCAGTACTTC. It yields the protein CASSLDGGEQYF. The full variable domain, with the rest looked up from reference TRBV7-9 and TRBJ2-7, is DTGVSQNPRHKITKRGQNVTFRCDPISEHNRLYWYRQTLGQGPEFLTYFQNEAQLEKSRLLSDRFSAERPKGSFSTLEIQRTEQGDSAMYLCASSLDGGEQYFGPGTRLTVT.

This clone is labeled as medium-sized. The chain joins TRBV6-5 to TRBJ2-1; 11 bases match TRBD2. The CDR3 has 14 amino acids. V was clipped by 5 bases and J by 7 bases; unmatched bases: 4. Per germline, CDR1 MNHEY and CDR2 SVGAGI. CDR3 DNA sequence: TGTGCCAGCAGTCAACTAGCGGGGGATAATGAGCAGTTCTTC. The encoded protein is CASSQLAGDNEQFF.

This clone qualifies as medium-sized (0.01 to 0.1%). The chain carries TRBV30 and TRBJ2-7; TRBD2 agrees at 10 bases. The V segment lost 5 bases and the J segment 7 bases; nucleotides outside the gene matches: 14. The CDR3 totals 15 residues. Germline V gene lookup returns CDR1 GTSNPN and CDR2 SVGIG (reference sequence). The CDR3: CAWERLAGVAVEQYF. CDR3 DNA sequence: TGTGCCTGGGAGAGGCTAGCGGGAGTTGCGGTGGAGCAGTACTTC.

This chain connects TRBV7-2 to TRBJ2-7; weak D call: TRBD2 (5 bases). Deletions cut 3 bases from V and 4 bases from J, with 7 bases between. Germline loops: CDR1 SGHTA, CDR2 FQGNSA. The CDR3 loop spans 12 amino acids. CDR3 sequence (DNA): TGTGCCAGCAGCTTTGTAGCGTACGAGCAGTACTTC. Translating gives CASSFVAYEQYF. The whole variable domain, filled in from reference TRBV7-2 and TRBJ2-7, reads GAGVSQSPSNKVTEKGKDVELRCDPISGHTALYWYRQSLGQGLEFLIYFQGNSAPDKSGLPSDRFSAERTGGSVSTLTIQRTQQEDSAVYLCASSFVAYEQYFGPGTRLTVT.

Points on this clone: A clone one base away is much larger, so this may be a read error. The gene calls are TRBV7-6 and TRBJ2-3; 7 nucleotides agree with TRBD1. Germline V gene lookup returns CDR1 SGHVS and CDR2 FNYEAQ. The CDR3 is made up of 13 amino acids. CDR3: CVSSLETGDTQYF. CDR3 in DNA: TGTGTCAGCAGCTTAGAGACAGGGGATACGCAGTATTTT.

This clone is categorized as medium-sized. This chain connects TRBV11-3 to TRBJ1-1; 7 positions match TRBD1. CDR1 and CDR2 from the germline V gene are SGHNT and YENEEA. The CDR3 sequence is 16 residues long. V was clipped by 5 bases and J by 0 bases; unmatched bases: 9. DNA of the CDR3: TGTGCCAGCAGCCACGCCTTCGACAGGGTGAACACTGAAGCTTTCTTT. Protein: CASSHAFDRVNTEAFF. Based on the CDR3 plus reference TRBV11-3 and TRBJ1-1, the full variable domain is EAGVVQSPRYKIIEKKQPVAFWCNPISGHNTLYWYLQNLGQGPELLIRYENEEAVDDSQLPKDRFSAERLKGVDSTLKIQPAELGDSAVYLCASSHAFDRVNTEAFFGQGTRLTVV.

The CDR3 loop is CASSVGLVGETQYF. The CDR3 DNA follows: TGTGCCAGCAGCGTTGGACTAGTTGGGGAGACCCAGTACTTC. The chain recombines TRBV9 with TRBJ2-5; 7 bases agree with TRBD2. V lost 2 bases to trimming and J lost 5 bases; unmatched junction nucleotides: 6. Per the germline V gene, CDR1 is SGDLS and CDR2 is YYNGEE. CDR3 length equals 14 residues.

The chain couples TRBV2 to TRBJ2-7, with 7 bases that match TRBD2. Germline-derived CDR1 and CDR2 are SNHLY and FYNNEI. Trimming took 5 bases from V and 2 from J; bases not matched to a gene: 3. The CDR3 length is 13 residues. CDR3 in DNA: TGTGCCAGCAGTTACGGGGGGACCTACGAGCAGTACTTC. Amino acids: CASSYGGTYEQYF.

This clone was observed a single time. The chain carries TRBV7-9 and TRBJ2-3; D assignment may be TRBD1 or TRBD2 (5 bases each). V was cut by 1 base and J by 4 bases, with 18 bases left in between. The CDR3 contains 17 residues. The germline gives CDR1 SEHNR, CDR2 FQNEAQ (reference sequence). The CDR3 here is CASSLVEAGTGADTQYF. In DNA form, the CDR3 reads TGTGCCAGCAGCTTAGTTGAGGCCGGGACCGGAGCAGATACGCAGTATTTT. Looking up the rest from reference TRBV7-9 and TRBJ2-3 gives the full variable domain: DTGVSQNPRHKITKRGQNVTFRCDPISEHNRLYWYRQTLGQGPEFLTYFQNEAQLEKSRLLSDRFSAERPKGSFSTLEIQRTEQGDSAMYLCASSLVEAGTGADTQYFGPGTRLTVL.

The chain employs TRBV19 and TRBJ1-6, with unresolved D. CDR1 LNHDA and CDR2 SQIVND come from the germline V gene (reference sequence). CDR3 size: 14 residues. Between the trimmed V and J ends, which lost 5 bases and 3 bases, there was a span of 8 bases. CDR3 in DNA: TGTGCCAGTAGTGAAGGGCGCTATAATTCACCCCTCCACTTT. As protein: CASSEGRYNSPLHF. Using reference TRBV19 and TRBJ1-6 for the parts outside the CDR3, the full variable domain is DGGITQSPKYLFRKEGQNVTLSCEQNLNHDAMYWYRQDPGQGLRLIYYSQIVNDFQKGDIAEGYSVSREKKESFPLTVTSAQKNPTAFYLCASSEGRYNSPLHFGNGTRLTVT.

By share of the sample, this clone is medium-sized. This chain uses TRBV7-6 with TRBJ2-7; TRBD2 agrees at 14 bases. Germline CDR1 is SGHVS and CDR2 is FNYEAQ. V trimming: 5 bases; J trimming: 6 bases; junction bases outside the gene matches: 12. The CDR3 has 17 residues. The CDR3 nucleotides read TGTGCCAGCAGCCCGGGACTAGCGGGGGATCTGCTTCGCGAGCAGTACTTC. Encoded protein: CASSPGLAGDLLREQYF.

By share, this clone counts as medium-sized (0.01 to 0.1%). The genes are TRBV7-3 and TRBJ2-5, with 7 bases fitting TRBD1. This CDR3 is built from 16 residues. Germline V gene data show CDR1 as SGHTA and CDR2 as FQGTGA. Unmatched junction bases numbered 11, after V lost 5 bases and J lost 2 bases. CDR3 protein: CASSLNPWDSQETQYF. CDR3 nucleotides: TGTGCCAGCAGCCTCAATCCCTGGGACAGTCAAGAGACCCAGTACTTC.